The 27 T cell receptor beta chains listed next were all sequenced from one sample in a study of glioma-infiltrating T cells. Amplification of TCR alpha and beta CDR3 regions from RNA used iRepertoire nested multiplex PCR. TCRdb reprocessed the multiplex PCR reads with MiXCR, giving one entry per CDR3 protein. The table shows roughly 120,000 distinct CDR3 sequences, with around 23% occurring only once. What was sequenced was glioma tissue, nonneoplastic brain tissue, or PBMCs (not recorded which). All receptors derive from a human donor with low-grade glioma or glioblastoma, undergoing nonglioma brain surgery, or in good health (not recorded which).

This clonotype appeared many times. V usage is TRBV3-1 and J usage is TRBJ2-7; the match to TRBD2 covers 11 bases. V lost 8 bases and J lost 0; bases outside the gene matches: 6. The CDR3 runs 15 residues. Germline CDR1 and CDR2: LGHDT and YNNKEL (reference sequence). The CDR3 reads CASGTGTSGSYEQYF. CDR3 nucleotide sequence: TGTGCCAGCGGCACCGGGACTAGCGGCTCCTACGAGCAGTACTTC.

A word on this clonotype: Mismatch with germline at one junction end may stem from a read error. CDR3: CASSLGLAGADEQLF. As DNA, the CDR3 is TGTGCCAGCAGCCTGGGACTAGCGGGAGCCGATGAGCAGCTCTTC. The rearrangement links TRBV7-6 to TRBJ2-1, with 14 bases that match TRBD2. The CDR3 covers 15 residues. Per the germline V gene, CDR1 is SGHVS and CDR2 is FNYEAQ.

Concerning this clonotype itself: Given a much more abundant clone one base away, this may be a read error. The V and J genes are TRBV2 and TRBJ1-4; TRBD1 might be the D (6 bases). There are 14 residues in the CDR3. Germline V CDR1 and CDR2: SNHLY, FYNNEI. The CDR3 sequence is CAGSDGGLNEKLFF. The CDR3 DNA reads TGTGCCGGCAGTGATGGGGGCTTAAATGAAAAACTGTTTTTT.

About this clonotype itself: This may be a read error: a much more frequent sequence differs by one nucleotide. This chain connects TRBV5-1 to TRBJ1-1; D is ambiguous. This CDR3 region has 13 residues. Per germline, CDR1 SGHRS and CDR2 YFSETQ. The V end lost 4 bases, the J end lost 4 bases, and 11 bases lay between the germline ends. The CDR3 bases are TGCGCCAGCAGCACCGGGATAGTCACTGAAGCTTTCTTT. Translation: CASSTGIVTEAFF.

CDR3 nucleotide sequence: TGCAGCGTTGAAGATTTAGGGTCCTACGAGCAGTACTTC. Translating it yields CSVEDLGSYEQYF. The rearrangement joins TRBV29-1 to TRBJ2-7; the D is unclear. Germline V lookup: CDR1 SQVTM, CDR2 ANQGSEA. The V and J ends lost 0 bases and 1 base respectively, with 7 bases between them. This CDR3 spans 13 amino acids.

This clonotype was counted a few times. The V gene is TRBV2, the J gene TRBJ2-7; D may be TRBD2 (5 bases). Between the trimmed V and J ends, which lost 6 bases and 6 bases, there was a span of 12 bases. There are 12 residues in the CDR3. Germline V gene sequence: CDR1 SNHLY, CDR2 FYNNEI. The CDR3 region has the DNA TGTGCCAGCAGCTCTAGAGGAGGCGAGCAGTACTTC. Encoded protein: CASSSRGGEQYF.

Only a few counts were recorded for this clonotype. The chain couples TRBV10-3 to TRBJ1-1; maybe TRBD1 (6 bases). The V and J ends lost 7 bases and 5 bases respectively, with 17 bases between them. The CDR3 sequence is 14 residues long. Looked up from germline, CDR1 is ENHRY and CDR2 is SYGVKD. The CDR3 region has the DNA TGTGCCATCACCCAGGGGCTTGGGAGTACTGAAGCTTTCTTT. This encodes CAITQGLGSTEAFF.

This clonotype was recorded many times. CDR3 loop: CSAGTGYEQYF. The CDR3 coding sequence is TGCAGTGCTGGGACTGGGTACGAGCAGTACTTC. The chain employs TRBV20-1 and TRBJ2-7, with a weak D call TRBD2 (6 bases). The CDR3 runs 11 residues. V lost 5 bases and J lost 4, with 9 bases in between. From germline, CDR1 is DFQATT and CDR2 SNEGSKA (reference sequence).

This clonotype appeared many times. J is TRBJ2-3 and V is TRBV7-9, with 11 positions matching TRBD2. CDR1 and CDR2 from the germline V gene are SEHNR and FQNEAQ (reference sequence). J was trimmed by 3 bases and V by 4 bases; bases with no gene match: 0. The CDR3 loop spans 14 amino acids. CDR3: CASSWTSGTDTQYF. Here the CDR3 DNA reads TGTGCCAGCAGCTGGACTAGCGGGACAGATACGCAGTATTTT.

This clonotype was picked up many times. This sequence joins TRBV6-2 or TRBV6-3 and TRBJ2-1; TRBD2 aligns across 11 bases. The V segment lost 7 bases and the J segment 7 bases; nucleotides outside the gene matches: 6. In germline, CDR1 is MNHEY, CDR2 SVGEGT. The CDR3 is made up of 14 amino acids. CDR3 nucleotides: TGTGCCAGCACCCTCAGACTAGCGGGAAATGAGCAGTTCTTC. Translated, it gives CASTLRLAGNEQFF.

To note about this clonotype: This sequence may be a read error, since a much larger clone differs from it by one base. This chain connects TRBV6-5 to TRBJ1-2; D is perhaps TRBD1 (5 bases). This CDR3 comprises 13 residues. Germline CDR1 and CDR2: MNHEY and SVGAGI. With 6 bases removed from V and 8 bases from J, the gap between germline ends came to 16 bases. The CDR3 sequence: CASSSEDTEGYTF. CDR3 in DNA: TGTGCCAGCAGCTCCGAGGACACCGAGGGCTACACCTTC.

This chain joins TRBV5-1 and TRBJ2-7; D is unclear. Germline V gene sequence: CDR1 SGHRS, CDR2 YFSETQ. Trimming stripped 1 base from V and 6 bases from J, with 11 bases between. This CDR3 spans 13 amino acids. DNA for the CDR3: TGCGCCAGCAGCTTGTTAGTTGAAGGCGAGCAGTACTTC. This codes for CASSLLVEGEQYF.

This clonotype showed up many times. This chain joins TRBV6-6 and TRBJ2-7; D remains unclear. This CDR3 is 14 amino acids long. V was trimmed by 2 bases and J by 1 base, leaving 9 bases between them. Germline V gene sequence: CDR1 MNHNY, CDR2 SVGAGI (reference sequence). In nucleotides, the CDR3 is TGTGCCAGCAGTTACCGTTACGATTCCTACGAGCAGTACTTC. Translated, it gives CASSYRYDSYEQYF.

This clonotype occurred many times. The chain links TRBV28 to TRBJ2-7, with D unclear. The CDR3 length is 14 residues. Germline V gives CDR1 MDHEN, CDR2 SYDVKM. Trimming shortened V by 5 bases and J by 0 bases, and 11 bases separated the two germline ends. CDR3: CASSPAMFSYEQYF. In DNA form, the CDR3 reads TGTGCCAGCAGTCCGGCTATGTTCTCCTACGAGCAGTACTTC.

This clonotype came up many times. V and J are TRBV28 and TRBJ2-2; 9 nucleotides line up with TRBD1. J was trimmed by 7 bases and V by 3 bases; bases with no gene match: 6. The CDR3 length is 15 residues. Germline loops: CDR1 MDHEN, CDR2 SYDVKM. CDR3: CASSFPQGAVGELFF. The CDR3 coding sequence is TGTGCCAGCAGTTTCCCACAGGGGGCTGTCGGGGAGCTGTTTTTT.

This clonotype occurred a few times. The chain recombines TRBV4-1 with TRBJ2-7, with D maybe TRBD1 (5 bases). This CDR3 has 15 residues. The germline gives CDR1 MGHRA, CDR2 YSYEKL. V was pared by 0 bases and J by 4 bases, with 13 bases between. CDR3 coding DNA: TGCGCCAGCAGCCAAGAATCCAGGGCCGGGTACGAGCAGTACTTC. It codes for CASSQESRAGYEQYF.

This clonotype was seen ten or more times. The genes are TRBV7-2 and TRBJ1-1; 9 bases line up with TRBD1. Germline values: CDR1 SGHTA, CDR2 FQGNSA. The CDR3 consists of 14 residues. V was clipped by 5 bases and J by 3 bases; unmatched bases: 4. The CDR3 coding sequence is TGTGCCAGCAGCCCGACAGGGGGGCACACTGAAGCTTTCTTT. It is translated as CASSPTGGHTEAFF.

At least ten counts were recorded for this clonotype. This sequence joins TRBV6-1 and TRBJ2-3; D might be TRBD2 (6 bases). This CDR3 is 14 amino acids long. In germline, CDR1 is MNHNS, CDR2 SASEGT. V lost 7 bases to trimming and J lost 0 bases, with 11 bases between them. CDR3: CASKPSASTDTQYF. The CDR3 DNA reads TGTGCCAGCAAGCCTAGCGCGAGCACAGATACGCAGTATTTT.

Ten or more counts support this clonotype. The V gene is TRBV28, the J gene TRBJ2-7, with a tentative D call TRBD2 (5 bases). There are 14 residues in the CDR3. Germline V lookup: CDR1 MDHEN, CDR2 SYDVKM. Trimming stripped 10 bases from V and 3 bases from J, with 19 bases between. CDR3 sequence (DNA): TGTGCCACCTCACTAGACGGTCCCCACTACGAGCAGTACTTC. It is translated as CATSLDGPHYEQYF.

Many counts were recorded for this clonotype. V usage is TRBV6-1 and J usage is TRBJ2-1; D is unclear. Looked up from germline, CDR1 is MNHNS and CDR2 is SASEGT. V shed 3 bases and J shed 5 bases, with 8 bases lying between them. CDR3 size: 13 residues. CDR3 DNA sequence: TGTGCCAGCAGTGATCGCTTTCACAATGAGCAGTTCTTC. Translation: CASSDRFHNEQFF.

This clonotype was observed at least ten times. This chain links TRBV4-3 with TRBJ2-1, with D possibly TRBD2 on 6 matching bases. The germline V gene encodes CDR1 LGHNA and CDR2 YSLEER. The CDR3 is made up of 17 amino acids. V was trimmed by 0 bases and J by 6 bases, leaving 18 bases between them. CDR3 sequence (DNA): TGCGCCAGCAGCCAAGATGGGTCGAAGGGACTCCTCAATGAGCAGTTCTTC. It yields the protein CASSQDGSKGLLNEQFF.

This clonotype was observed at least ten times. The V call is TRBV7-6, the J call TRBJ2-3; TRBD1 agrees at 9 bases. Germline CDR1 SGHVS, CDR2 FNYEAQ. There are 18 residues in the CDR3. The V gene end was trimmed by 0 bases and the J gene end by 0 bases; junction bases not matched to a gene: 7. CDR3 bases: TGTGCCAGCAGCTTAGCCACTGGACAGGGGTTGAGCACAGATACGCAGTATTTT. Its protein is CASSLATGQGLSTDTQYF. Combining the CDR3 with reference TRBV7-6 and TRBJ2-3 gives the whole variable domain GAGVSQSPRYKVTKRGQDVALRCDPISGHVSLYWYRQALGQGPEFLTYFNYEAQQDKSGLPNDRFSAERPEGSISTLTIQRTEQRDSAMYRCASSLATGQGLSTDTQYFGPGTRLTVL.

Ten or more counts support this clonotype. The chain joins TRBV4-1 to TRBJ2-3; TRBD2 aligns across 7 bases. Per germline, CDR1 MGHRA and CDR2 YSYEKL. This CDR3 is built from 15 residues. After removal of 1 base from V and 2 bases from J, the junction contained 3 bases not matched to a gene. The CDR3 DNA follows: TGCGCCAGCAGCCAAGGACTAGCAGACACAGATACGCAGTATTTT. This translates into CASSQGLADTDTQYF.

Many counts were recorded for this clonotype. This chain uses TRBV28 with TRBJ2-7; TRBD2 aligns across 9 bases. The CDR3 is made up of 15 amino acids. Trimming removed 6 bases from V and 7 bases from J; junction bases left unmatched: 13. Germline V gene sequence: CDR1 MDHEN, CDR2 SYDVKM. CDR3 region: CASSSMAAGGGEQYF. The CDR3 DNA is TGTGCCAGCAGCTCCATGGCAGCGGGAGGCGGAGAGCAGTACTTC.

This clonotype came up many times. The gene calls are TRBV18 and TRBJ2-7, with 8 bases matching TRBD2. J gave up 3 bases and V 3 bases, and 7 bases lay outside the gene matches. The CDR3 runs 15 residues. Per the germline V gene, CDR1 is KGHSH and CDR2 is LQKENI. The CDR3 is CASSPTGREGYEQYF. As DNA, the CDR3 is TGTGCCAGCTCACCGACGGGACGGGAGGGCTACGAGCAGTACTTC.

CDR3 nucleotides: TGTGCCAGTAGTATATCTAGCGGGGGCTACAATGAGCAGTTCTTC. Amino acids: CASSISSGGYNEQFF. The chain has TRBV19 and TRBJ2-1, with 10 positions matching TRBD2. V shed 2 bases, J shed 3 bases, and the junction held 1 base outside the gene matches. The CDR3 runs to 15 residues. CDR1 and CDR2 (germline): LNHDA, SQIVND (reference sequence).

This clonotype has more than one count but fewer than ten. The chain carries TRBV19 and TRBJ2-3; D gene uncertain. Per the germline V gene, CDR1 is LNHDA and CDR2 is SQIVND (reference sequence). Trimming removed 7 bases from V and 7 bases from J, with 18 bases in between. This CDR3 has 14 residues. In DNA, the CDR3 is TGTGCCAGTACCCCGGACCGGACCATACATACGCAGTATTTT. It is translated as CASTPDRTIHTQYF.